This T cell receptor (beta chain) is drawn from a study of blood T cell repertoires in COVID-19 (dated by TCRdb to 2018 to 2020). For the wider study: Samples covering the acute and convalescent phases of COVID-19 were provided by collaborators in the United States, Italy and Spain. The prospective study material was composed of cDNA or gDNA derived from T cells, B-cell-depleted T cells, or PBMCs. The dataset comprised deeply sampled blood TCRbeta repertoires from subjects exposed to, actively infected with, or recovered from COVID-19. The repertoires were released in a freely available public database intended as a resource for research on the immune response to SARS-CoV-2. Samples came from the ongoing ImmuneRACE study (first 160 participants) plus 1,254 subjects from 6 global collaborators. Sample metadata almost always included a de-identified subject ID, COVID-19 status, age in years and sex. Where available, HLA class I and class II types were obtained from metadata supplied by the sample provider rather than from assay-based typing. Broader findings and caveats from the paper: How much clinical and demographic metadata was included differed by source and by participant, and the metadata was provided uncurated.

TCRbeta CDR3 regions were amplified from genomic DNA by means of the immunoSEQ Assay, a bias-controlled multiplex PCR. The paper's data handling went like this. The number of nucleated cells in each sample was estimated by amplification of reference gene primers within the assay. To quantify the absolute abundance of each unique TCRbeta CDR3 rearrangement, sequence reads were collapsed and filtered. For each sample, productive Simpson clonality was calculated as the square root of Simpson's diversity index over productive rearrangements. TCRdb carries this immuneACCESS record with in-frame sequences only. Its versions omit some clonotypes, under half of them owing to an unresolved V gene in the studies checked, with the rest unexplained. V and J calls plus clone size are reproduced from that table; the DNA served to infer D and trimming. Within this sample are under 65,000 clones, with over 75% of them counted one time only. About 17% of the sample belongs to the ten largest clones.

V was cut back by 2 bases and J by 8 bases, leaving a gap of 10 bases between them. Including the terminal cysteine and phenylalanine, the CDR3 comprises 13 residues. Only the CDR3 region is kept as DNA, spanning 39 bases read in frame from base 1. Details on this clone: No cognate antigen has been identified for it. No base qualities exist here, and no much larger clone lies one base off it.

Each collaborating institution followed its own protocols to collect whole blood in K2EDTA tubes. Collaborator samples were shipped for TCRbeta analysis as frozen whole blood, isolated PBMCs, or DNA extracted from either sample type. The rearrangement combines TRBV12-3 or TRBV12-4 with TRBJ2-1, with no reliable assignment of the D segment. Sequenced sample: peripheral blood. The receptor comes from a man aged 80 or over with acute or convalescent COVID-19. CDR3 region: CASSLRTLDEQFF. The bases are TGTGCCAGCAGTTTAAGAACTCTCGATGAGCAGTTCTTC.